This entry describes one T cell receptor beta chain. Its antigen is still unknown. V shed 3 bases, J shed 6 bases, and the junction held 12 bases outside the gene matches. CDR3 length: 16 residues. Germline V CDR1 and CDR2: SGHNT, YYREEE (reference sequence). This specimen belongs to a study of early stage breast cancer tumors. Study outcomes and limitations: Tumor and normal breast were distinguished via blood comparison in 14 of 16 patients. Tumors had roughly 2.5-fold higher T cell density and higher clonality than adjacent normal breast tissue. Commonly generated sequences made up most enriched TCRB sequences shared between patients.

The table came from immunoSEQ multiplex PCR; TCRdb's copy has only in-frame clones and leaves some out. The sample holds about 30,000 clones; 72% are singletons and the top ten take roughly 31%. The receptor comes from a person in their fifties with breast cancer. Source material: blood. The chain uses TRBV5-4 and TRBJ1-2; 9 bases are a match to TRBD1. DNA of the CDR3: TGTGCCAGCAGCTCCGTTCCATCCGGGACAGGGAATGGCTACACCTTC. This translates into CASSSVPSGTGNGYTF.